What follows are 28 T cell receptor beta chains derived from one specimen sequenced in a study of blood T cell repertoires in COVID-19. Method: immunoSEQ multiplex PCR; TCRdb's copy keeps in-frame clones and lacks some. The sample records some 300,000 clones, approximately 90% being singletons. The sequenced sample consisted of PBMCs or T cells enriched from blood (not recorded which). These receptors originate from a woman under 40 who had been exposed to COVID-19.

A few counts support this clone. The gene calls are TRBV7-6 and TRBJ2-2; D gene unclear. This CDR3 is built from 13 residues. Trimming took 11 bases from V and 2 from J, leaving 12 bases between them. Germline V gene lookup returns CDR1 SGHVS and CDR2 FNYEAQ. CDR3 DNA: TGTGCCGGCTCCCAACCAAACACCGGGGAGCTGTTTTTT. This codes for CAGSQPNTGELFF.

This clone appeared once. The chain has TRBV6-5 and TRBJ1-2, with 7 bases aligning to TRBD1. The ends lost 5 bases at V and 8 bases at J; junction bases unmatched: 8. The CDR3 length is 13 residues. Germline lookup yields CDR1 MNHEY and CDR2 SVGAGI. The CDR3 here is CASSTDRDLGYTF. Written as DNA, the CDR3 is TGTGCCAGCAGTACTGACAGGGATCTAGGCTACACCTTC.

This chain joins TRBV5-1 and TRBJ1-3; TRBD1 might be the D (6 bases). Germline CDR1 SGHRS, CDR2 YFSETQ. The CDR3 runs 18 residues. Trimming took off 3 bases at V and 0 bases at J, with 19 bases between the two ends. CDR3 DNA sequence: TGCGCCAGCAGCTACGAGGACAGCCCTAACTACTCTGGAAACACCATATATTTT. Translating it yields CASSYEDSPNYSGNTIYF.

The chain joins TRBV4-3 to TRBJ1-1; D is possibly TRBD1 (6 bases). The germline gives CDR1 LGHNA, CDR2 YSLEER. The CDR3 has 15 residues. Deletions cut 1 base from V and 1 base from J, with 10 bases between. CDR3 DNA sequence: TGCGCCAGCAGCCAAGTAGAGACAGGGAACACTGAAGCTTTCTTT. Protein sequence: CASSQVETGNTEAFF.

This chain connects TRBV18 to TRBJ2-1, with 7 nucleotides matching TRBD2. Per the germline V gene, CDR1 is KGHSH and CDR2 is LQKENI. J lost 2 bases, V lost 6 bases, and 10 bases had no gene match. The CDR3 extends over 16 amino acids. The CDR3 is CASSPQLSGTYNEQFF. DNA for the CDR3: TGTGCCAGCTCCCCTCAGTTGAGCGGGACCTACAATGAGCAGTTCTTC.

This clone came up once. This rearrangement joins TRBV18 to TRBJ2-7; TRBD2 aligns across 7 bases. Germline assignment: CDR1 KGHSH and CDR2 LQKENI. The CDR3 covers 16 residues. V dropped 1 base and J dropped 0; count of bases not matched to a gene: 6. CDR3 amino acids: CASSPQASGLSYEQYF. The CDR3 region has the DNA TGTGCCAGCTCACCACAGGCTAGCGGTCTCTCCTACGAGCAGTACTTC.

This chain uses TRBV25-1 with TRBJ1-2, with TRBD1 as a possible D gene (5 bases). The V gene's germline CDR1 is MGHDK and CDR2 SYGVNS. The CDR3 consists of 13 residues. Between the trimmed V and J ends, which lost 4 bases and 6 bases, there was a span of 12 bases. In DNA, the CDR3 is TGTGCCAGCAGTGTTAGGCAGGGTGATGGCTACACCTTC. This encodes CASSVRQGDGYTF.

This clone occurred a few times. The genes are TRBV19 and TRBJ1-2; 8 bases agree with TRBD1. The CDR3 contains 13 residues. Trimming took 7 bases from V and 4 from J; bases not matched to a gene: 5. CDR1 and CDR2 (germline): LNHDA, SQIVND (reference sequence). CDR3 in amino acids: CASNPGQVYGYTF. For the CDR3, the DNA is TGTGCCAGTAATCCGGGACAGGTCTATGGCTACACCTTC.

The V gene is TRBV7-6, the J gene TRBJ2-1; 7 bases align to TRBD2. Germline-derived CDR1 and CDR2 are SGHVS and FNYEAQ. This CDR3 is built from 15 residues. Unmatched junction bases numbered 9, after V lost 5 bases and J lost 5 bases. CDR3 nucleotides: TGTGCCAGCAGCAGACCCGGGACTACAAACAATGAGCAGTTCTTC. This encodes CASSRPGTTNNEQFF.

This clone has only a few counts. The rearrangement joins TRBV7-9 to TRBJ1-2; a possible D gene is TRBD1 (5 bases). In germline, CDR1 is SEHNR, CDR2 FQNEAQ (reference sequence). This CDR3 is 14 amino acids long. Trimming stripped 5 bases from V and 4 bases from J, with 14 bases between. The CDR3 is CASSHEGVGYGYTF. The DNA of the CDR3 is TGTGCCAGCAGCCATGAAGGGGTCGGCTATGGCTACACCTTC.

V usage is TRBV29-1 and J usage is TRBJ1-3; D is possibly TRBD1 (6 bases). Looked up from germline, CDR1 is SQVTM and CDR2 is ANQGSEA. Deletions cut 4 bases from V and 0 bases from J, with 13 bases between. The CDR3 loop spans 15 amino acids. CDR3 sequence reads: CSVVNRANSGNTIYF. The CDR3 nucleotides are TGCAGCGTTGTGAACAGGGCCAACTCTGGAAACACCATATATTTT.

The CDR3 DNA reads TGTGCCATCAGGCGACAGGGCCCTCAAGGCTACACCTTC. Encoded protein: CAIRRQGPQGYTF. This chain connects TRBV10-3 to TRBJ1-2; 7 bases map to TRBD1. Germline V lookup: CDR1 ENHRY, CDR2 SYGVKD. CDR3 length equals 13 residues. Trimming cost V 6 bases and J 8 bases; bases outside gene matches: 9.

This clone appeared once. The chain carries TRBV14 and TRBJ1-1; TRBD1 might be the D (6 bases). Trimming left V 5 bases short and J 2 bases short, with 9 bases between. The CDR3 runs to 13 residues. Germline lookup yields CDR1 SGHDN and CDR2 FVKESK. The CDR3 is CASSLQGNTEAFF. The CDR3 DNA follows: TGTGCCAGCAGCTTACAGGGCAACACTGAAGCTTTCTTT. The full variable domain, completed using reference TRBV14 and TRBJ1-1, is EAGVTQFPSHSVIEKGQTVTLRCDPISGHDNLYWYRRVMGKEIKFLLHFVKESKQDESGMPNNRFLAERTGGTYSTLKVQPAELEDSGVYFCASSLQGNTEAFFGQGTRLTVV.

The chain is built from TRBV10-2 and TRBJ2-4; 7 bases match TRBD2. The CDR3 spans 15 residues. J gave up 6 bases and V 3 bases, and 8 bases lay outside the gene matches. Germline V lookup: CDR1 WSHSY, CDR2 SAAADI. The CDR3: CASSDSGLSRNIQYF. The DNA of the CDR3 is TGCGCCAGCAGTGACTCGGGACTATCTAGAAACATTCAGTACTTC.

The rearrangement links TRBV18 to TRBJ2-5, with TRBD1 matching 8 bases. Per germline, CDR1 KGHSH and CDR2 LQKENI. The CDR3 extends over 14 amino acids. V was clipped by 3 bases and J by 5 bases; unmatched bases: 5. CDR3 loop: CASSPSDRDETQYF. CDR3 coding DNA: TGTGCCAGCTCACCCTCGGACAGGGATGAGACCCAGTACTTC.

The chain employs TRBV6-5 and TRBJ2-3, with 13 bases matching TRBD2. The CDR3 sequence is 15 residues long. From germline, CDR1 is MNHEY and CDR2 SVGAGI. The V and J ends lost 5 bases and 4 bases, in that order; junction bases with no gene match: 3. CDR3 sequence: CASSPGLAGSDTQYF. The CDR3 DNA reads TGTGCCAGCAGTCCGGGACTAGCGGGGTCAGATACGCAGTATTTT.

The chain joins TRBV4-2 to TRBJ2-7, with a possible D match to TRBD1 (6 bases). V shed 3 bases and J shed 0 bases, with 12 bases lying between them. The CDR3 is made up of 15 amino acids. Germline loops: CDR1 LGHNA, CDR2 YNFKEQ. CDR3 nucleotide sequence: TGTGCCAGCAGCCAGGGTCCAGGGGACTCCTACGAGCAGTACTTC. Its protein is CASSQGPGDSYEQYF.

This sequence joins TRBV9 and TRBJ2-7; TRBD1 matches 7 bases. Trimming removed 0 bases from V and 2 bases from J; junction bases left unmatched: 5. Germline-derived CDR1 and CDR2 are SGDLS and YYNGEE. The CDR3 contains 15 residues. The CDR3 nucleotides are TGTGCCAGCAGCGTAGCCCCCGGGACAGCCTACGAGCAGTACTTC. This encodes CASSVAPGTAYEQYF. Drawing the rest from reference TRBV9 and TRBJ2-7, the complete variable domain is DSGVTQTPKHLITATGQRVTLRCSPRSGDLSVYWYQQSLDQGLQFLIQYYNGEERAKGNILERFSAQQFPDLHSELNLSSLELGDSALYFCASSVAPGTAYEQYFGPGTRLTVT.

As to this clone: The conserved final phenylalanine or tryptophan is absent from the CDR3, which likely points to a read error. The limits of the CDR3 on the DNA are not certain, so only TCRdb's listed CDR3 is given. This rearrangement joins TRBV10-3 to TRBJ2-3; the D segment call TRBD1 is taken from the table without a DNA check. CDR1 ENHRY and CDR2 SYGVKD come from the germline V gene. Termini included, the CDR3 measures 11 amino acids. The chain's CDR3 is CAISEGGDRVV.

With regard to this clone: This specimen includes other DNA sequences encoding the same CDR3. V gene TRBV11-2 combines with J gene TRBJ2-7, with TRBD1 identical over 8 bases. Per the germline V gene, CDR1 is SGHAT and CDR2 is FQNNGV. The CDR3 is made up of 14 amino acids. J was trimmed by 2 bases and V by 4 bases; bases with no gene match: 4. This chain's CDR3 is CASSSGTGTYEQYF. The CDR3, as DNA: TGTGCCAGCAGCTCCGGGACAGGAACCTACGAGCAGTACTTC.

V and J are TRBV7-9 and TRBJ2-7; 7 bases align to TRBD1. Germline CDR1 reads SEHNR; CDR2 reads FQNEAQ (reference sequence). CDR3 length equals 17 residues. The junction had 14 bases not matched to a gene; V was cut back by 4 bases and J by 2 bases. The CDR3 DNA is TGTGCCAGCAGCTCCTTCTTGGGGCAGGGGGTTACCTACGAGCAGTACTTC. Translation gives CASSSFLGQGVTYEQYF.

This chain links TRBV5-1 with TRBJ2-3; D ambiguous. The CDR3 consists of 12 residues. Between the trimmed V and J ends, which lost 5 bases and 4 bases, there was a span of 8 bases. CDR1 is SGHRS, CDR2 YFSETQ, per germline. Here the CDR3 reads CASSLRADTQYF. CDR3 DNA sequence: TGCGCCAGCAGTCTACGGGCAGATACGCAGTATTTT.

The chain joins TRBV19 to TRBJ2-2, with 10 bases aligning to TRBD2. CDR3 length: 17 amino acids. CDR1 is LNHDA, CDR2 SQIVND, per germline (reference sequence). J gave up 6 bases and V 5 bases, and 12 bases lay outside the gene matches. CDR3 nucleotides: TGTGCCAGTAGTCCCGGAGCGGGGGGGGCCGGGGCCGGGGAGCTGTTTTTT. It specifies CASSPGAGGAGAGELFF.

The V call is TRBV21-1, the J call TRBJ1-2. TRBV21-1 is assigned pseudogene status. CDR3 length: 14 amino acids. The CDR3 is CASSNRLGCYGYTF. DNA of the CDR3: TGTGCCAGCAGCAACCGCCTCGGGTGCTATGGCTACACCTTC.

The chain carries TRBV2 and TRBJ1-2; TRBD1 is a possible D gene (5 bases). The CDR3 has 14 amino acids. Germline V gene sequence: CDR1 SNHLY, CDR2 FYNNEI. V lost 7 bases to trimming and J lost 2 bases, with 14 bases between them. The CDR3 protein is CASKDDSGNYGYTF. The CDR3, as DNA: TGTGCCAGCAAGGACGACAGTGGGAACTATGGCTACACCTTC. The complete variable domain, with remaining parts taken from reference TRBV2 and TRBJ1-2, reads EPEVTQTPSHQVTQMGQEVILRCVPISNHLYFYWYRQILGQKVEFLVSFYNNEISEKSEIFDDQFSVERPDGSNFTLKIRSTKLEDSAMYFCASKDDSGNYGYTFGSGTRLTVV.

This chain connects TRBV10-3 to TRBJ2-5, with D possibly being TRBD2 (6 bases). Germline-derived CDR1 and CDR2 are ENHRY and SYGVKD. The length of the CDR3 is 15 residues. The V end was cut by 3 bases, the J end by 1 base, with 12 bases between. This CDR3 is CAISEMGGLQETQYF. In DNA form, the CDR3 reads TGTGCCATCAGTGAAATGGGGGGACTCCAAGAGACCCAGTACTTC.

The count of this clone is one. The gene calls are TRBV6-2 or TRBV6-3 and TRBJ1-5, with TRBD1 matching over 9 bases. In germline, CDR1 is MNHEY, CDR2 SVGEGT. The CDR3 runs 15 residues. Trimming cost V 4 bases and J 2 bases; bases outside gene matches: 3. In nucleotides, the CDR3 is TGTGCCAGCAGTTTCTGGACAGGGGGCAATCAGCCCCAGCATTTT. It codes for CASSFWTGGNQPQHF.

Comments on this clone: Relative to the germline gene, one junction end is altered; a read error may explain this. The chain joins TRBV5-1 to TRBJ2-1; 9 bases match TRBD1. CDR3 length: 15 residues. The germline CDR1 and CDR2 sequences are SGHRS and YFSETQ. Here the CDR3 DNA reads TGCGCCAGCAGCTTGGGTACAGGGGGCTACACTGAGCAGTTCTTC. Encoded protein: CASSLGTGGYTEQFF.